A single T cell receptor (beta chain) is shown here with its context. What it binds is not known. This entry is derived from a study of blood T cells in healthy people across ages. The study, taken as a whole, reports: Since the PBMCs were unsorted, naive and antigen-experienced cells could not be conclusively compared.

The CDR3 extends over 15 amino acids. The germline gives CDR1 DFQATT, CDR2 SNEGSKA (reference sequence). Unmatched junction bases numbered 4, after V lost 3 bases and J lost 2 bases. Isolating PBMCs gave at least 6.5 million of these cells per sample. The second PCR ran roughly 6 to 11 cycles with a sample-barcoded 5' primer and J-beta primers. TCRdb reanalysed the 5' RACE reads using MiXCR and keeps one entry per CDR3 protein. In the table there are hundreds of thousands of distinct CDR3 sequences, approximately 21% of which are singletons. This receptor was taken from a man between 65 and 85 years old in good health. The V gene is TRBV20-1, the J gene TRBJ2-1; TRBD2 matches at 10 bases. Sequenced input: blood. The CDR3 loop reads CSARTSGYTYNEQFF. In nucleotides, the CDR3 is TGCAGTGCTAGGACTAGCGGGTATACCTACAATGAGCAGTTCTTC.